This T cell receptor beta chain was recorded in a study of T cell repertoires in cytomegalovirus infection. About the research overall: Used in the study were CMV epitopes, some recently identified and HLA-C-restricted, others well-studied and HLA-B-restricted. From public TCR beta signatures came an indication of both CMV infection and matching HLA type.

TCRdb re-called the reads through MiXCR, storing one row per CDR3 protein. The data show around 300,000 distinct CDR3 sequences, roughly 25% seen once. This CDR3 spans 15 amino acids. Germline trimming cut 3 bases from V and 1 base from J; bases unmatched to any gene: 0. Study conclusions and caveats: Summed public TCR beta family frequency identified CMV carriers bearing the relevant HLA.

In this sample, this clonotype turned up many times. Its antigen is as yet unknown. This clonotype originated in a human donor in good health (CMV status not recorded). Some clones in this sample may be carry-over from other donors' samples. This specimen consisted of cultured PBMCs, obtained from culture after CMV antigen stimulation. The V call is TRBV12-3 or TRBV12-4, the J call TRBJ2-2, with TRBD2 matching 9 bases. The CDR3 nucleotides read TGTGCCAGCAGTTTGACTAGCGGGAACACCGGGGAGCTGTTTTTT. Translating it yields CASSLTSGNTGELFF.